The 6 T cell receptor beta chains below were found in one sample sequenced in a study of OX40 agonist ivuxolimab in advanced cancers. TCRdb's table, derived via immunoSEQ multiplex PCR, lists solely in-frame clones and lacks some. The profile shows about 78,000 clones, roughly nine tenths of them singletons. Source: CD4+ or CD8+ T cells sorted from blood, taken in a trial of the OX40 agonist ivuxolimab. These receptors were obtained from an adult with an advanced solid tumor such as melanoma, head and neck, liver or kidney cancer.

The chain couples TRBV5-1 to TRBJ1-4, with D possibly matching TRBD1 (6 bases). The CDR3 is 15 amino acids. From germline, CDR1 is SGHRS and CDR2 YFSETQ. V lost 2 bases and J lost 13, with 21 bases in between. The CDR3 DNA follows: TGCGCCAGCAGCTTCCTCAGCCCGGGGGCGGACGTACTGTTTTTT. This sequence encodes CASSFLSPGADVLFF.

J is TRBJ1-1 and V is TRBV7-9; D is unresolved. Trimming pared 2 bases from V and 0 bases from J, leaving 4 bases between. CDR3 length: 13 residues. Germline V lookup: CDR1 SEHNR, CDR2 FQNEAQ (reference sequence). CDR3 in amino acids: CASSLQLNTEAFF. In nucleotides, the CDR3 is TGTGCCAGCAGCTTACAGCTGAACACTGAAGCTTTCTTT.

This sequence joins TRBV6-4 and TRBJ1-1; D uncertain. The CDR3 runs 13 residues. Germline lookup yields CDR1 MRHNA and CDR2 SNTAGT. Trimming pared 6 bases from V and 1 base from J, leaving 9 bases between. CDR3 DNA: TGTGCCAGCAGGGCGTCGAGGAACACTGAAGCTTTCTTT. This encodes CASRASRNTEAFF.

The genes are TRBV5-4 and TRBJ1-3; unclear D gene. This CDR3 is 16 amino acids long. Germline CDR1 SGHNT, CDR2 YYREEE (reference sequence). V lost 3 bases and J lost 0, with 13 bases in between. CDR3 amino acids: CASSWGLGSSGNTIYF. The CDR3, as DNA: TGTGCCAGCAGCTGGGGATTAGGGAGCTCTGGAAACACCATATATTTT. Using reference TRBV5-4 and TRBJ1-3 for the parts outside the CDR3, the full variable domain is ETGVTQSPTHLIKTRGQQVTLRCSSQSGHNTVSWYQQALGQGPQFIFQYYREEENGRGNFPPRFSGLQFPNYSSELNVNALELDDSALYLCASSWGLGSSGNTIYFGEGSWLTVV.

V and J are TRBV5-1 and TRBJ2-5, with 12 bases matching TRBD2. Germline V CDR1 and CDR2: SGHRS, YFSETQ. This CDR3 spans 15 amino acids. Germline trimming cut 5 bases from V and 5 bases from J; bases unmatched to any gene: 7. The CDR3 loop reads CASRGLAGGSETQYF. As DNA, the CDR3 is TGCGCCAGCAGAGGGCTAGCGGGAGGGAGTGAGACCCAGTACTTC.

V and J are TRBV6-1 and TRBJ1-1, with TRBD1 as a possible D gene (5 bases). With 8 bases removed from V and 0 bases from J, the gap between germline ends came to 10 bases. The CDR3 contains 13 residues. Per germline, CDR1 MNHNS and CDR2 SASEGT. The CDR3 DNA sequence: TGTGCCAGCTGTGGGGCAGTGAACACTGAAGCTTTCTTT. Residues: CASCGAVNTEAFF.